Listed here are 24 T cell receptor beta chains from one sample, sequenced in a study of blood T cell repertoires in COVID-19. Profiling relied on immunoSEQ multiplex PCR, and the TCRdb table lists in-frame clones only, not all of them. The data contain approximately 300,000 clones, 85% to 90% of them singletons. The sample consisted of peripheral blood. The receptor set was obtained from a man aged 30 to 45 with acute or convalescent COVID-19.

The chain employs TRBV5-1 and TRBJ2-1, with D possibly TRBD2 on 5 matching bases. Per the germline V gene, CDR1 is SGHRS and CDR2 is YFSETQ. The CDR3 sequence is 14 residues long. Trimming took 6 bases from V and 7 from J, leaving 17 bases between them. CDR3 DNA sequence: TGCGCCAGCATCCGAGGGAACTTAGAAAATGAGCAGTTCTTC. This codes for CASIRGNLENEQFF.

This sequence joins TRBV9 and TRBJ1-4; D gene ambiguous. The CDR3 has 15 residues. Trimming shortened V by 4 bases and J by 7 bases, and 17 bases separated the two germline ends. Germline V CDR1 and CDR2: SGDLS, YYNGEE. The CDR3 here is CASSLDGDLGEKLFF. Written as DNA, the CDR3 is TGTGCCAGCAGCCTCGACGGAGACCTGGGTGAAAAACTGTTTTTT.

The V and J genes are TRBV7-8 and TRBJ1-1, with 8 nucleotides matching TRBD1. Germline values: CDR1 SGHVS, CDR2 FQNEAQ. The CDR3 totals 15 residues. V lost 5 bases to trimming and J lost 1 base; unmatched junction nucleotides: 6. The CDR3 loop is CASSAGQGQNTEAFF. DNA for the CDR3: TGTGCCAGCAGCGCAGGACAGGGCCAGAACACTGAAGCTTTCTTT.

The chain combines TRBV5-1 with TRBJ2-1, with TRBD2 matching over 10 bases. The germline CDR1 and CDR2 sequences are SGHRS and YFSETQ. The trim removed 0 bases at V and 3 bases at J, leaving 3 bases unmatched. CDR3 length: 16 amino acids. In DNA form, the CDR3 reads TGCGCCAGCAGCTTGGAGTCTAGCGGGGGCTACAATGAGCAGTTCTTC. Encoded protein: CASSLESSGGYNEQFF.

This clone was recorded only once. The rearrangement uses TRBV7-9 and TRBJ2-3, with 9 nucleotides matching TRBD2. This CDR3 has 16 amino acids. CDR1 and CDR2 from the germline V gene are SEHNR and FQNEAQ (reference sequence). V was pared by 2 bases and J by 1 base, with 4 bases of the junction left unmatched. The CDR3 loop reads CASSLWVAGGTDTQYF. The CDR3 nucleotides read TGTGCCAGCAGCTTATGGGTAGCGGGGGGCACAGATACGCAGTATTTT.

V and J are TRBV7-3 and TRBJ1-4; D not resolved. Trimming took 4 bases from V and 2 from J, leaving 14 bases between them. Germline loops: CDR1 SGHTA, CDR2 FQGTGA. The CDR3 is 16 residues long. In DNA form, the CDR3 reads TGTGCCAGCAGCTCCTCCCTCGAGTGGACTAATGAAAAACTGTTTTTT. Its protein is CASSSSLEWTNEKLFF.

The chain couples TRBV3-1 (or the pseudogene TRBV3-2) to TRBJ1-6; D not certain. V was pared by 4 bases and J by 5 bases, with 6 bases between. This CDR3 contains 13 residues. Germline V gene sequence: CDR1 LGHDT, CDR2 YNNKEL (reference sequence). The CDR3 region is CASSRSDNSPLHF. Here the CDR3 DNA reads TGTGCCAGCAGCCGATCAGATAATTCACCCCTCCACTTT.

Many counts were recorded for this clone. This chain connects TRBV28 to TRBJ1-1; unclear D gene. The V end was cut by 2 bases, the J end by 2 bases, with 9 bases between. Germline CDR1 MDHEN, CDR2 SYDVKM. The CDR3 length is 14 residues. CDR3 amino acids: CASSLITANTEAFF. The CDR3 coding sequence is TGTGCCAGCAGTTTAATTACAGCAAACACTGAAGCTTTCTTT.

The CDR3 is CATSYGSRDSNQPQHF. The CDR3 DNA sequence: TGTGCCACCAGTTACGGGTCTAGAGATAGCAATCAGCCCCAGCATTTT. The rearrangement links TRBV24-1 to TRBJ1-5; D remains ambiguous. The CDR3 consists of 16 residues. Germline CDR1 and CDR2: KGHDR and SFDVKD. The V and J ends lost 6 bases and 0 bases respectively, with 14 bases between them.

This clone was counted between two and nine times. This chain uses TRBV5-1 with TRBJ1-6; D uncertain. This CDR3 region has 14 residues. CDR1 SGHRS and CDR2 YFSETQ come from the germline V gene. V lost 0 bases, J lost 8 bases, and 9 bases lay in between. The CDR3 DNA reads as TGCGCCAGCAGCTTGGGGTCCGTAGATTCACCCCTCCACTTT. This gives the protein CASSLGSVDSPLHF. The variable domain in full, completed from reference TRBV5-1 and TRBJ1-6, reads KAGVTQTPRYLIKTRGQQVTLSCSPISGHRSVSWYQQTPGQGLQFLFEYFSETQRNKGNFPGRFSGRQFSNSRSEMNVSTLELGDSALYLCASSLGSVDSPLHFGNGTRLTVT.

The chain employs TRBV2 and TRBJ1-5, with unresolved D. This CDR3 has 14 residues. Germline-derived CDR1 and CDR2 are SNHLY and FYNNEI. Trimming took off 5 bases at V and 5 bases at J, with 13 bases between the two ends. DNA for the CDR3: TGTGCCAGCAGTTCTATAACAGCGGATCAGCCCCAGCATTTT. Translated: CASSSITADQPQHF.

The chain carries TRBV10-3 and TRBJ2-7, with a possible D match to TRBD2 (6 bases). Germline CDR1 is ENHRY and CDR2 is SYGVKD. This CDR3 is built from 15 residues. With 0 bases removed from V and 6 bases from J, the gap between germline ends came to 15 bases. CDR3 residues: CAISESDGRESEQYF. The CDR3 DNA follows: TGTGCCATCAGTGAGTCCGACGGGCGGGAAAGCGAGCAGTACTTC.

This chain connects TRBV28 to TRBJ1-5; possibly TRBD1 for D (5 bases). The CDR3 length is 15 residues. Trimming took 3 bases from V and 2 from J, leaving 11 bases between them. In germline, CDR1 is MDHEN, CDR2 SYDVKM. The CDR3 loop is CASSLGGTGNQPQHF. The CDR3 coding sequence is TGTGCCAGCAGTTTGGGGGGGACGGGCAATCAGCCCCAGCATTTT.

The chain joins TRBV3-1 (or the pseudogene TRBV3-2) to TRBJ2-1; possible D gene TRBD2, 5 bases. The V end lost 0 bases, the J end lost 1 base, and 7 bases lay between the germline ends. This CDR3 spans 15 amino acids. From germline, CDR1 is LGHDT and CDR2 YNNKEL (reference sequence). The CDR3 DNA reads TGTGCCAGCAGCCAAGAACGACTATCCTACAATGAGCAGTTCTTC. Encoded protein: CASSQERLSYNEQFF.

V is TRBV6-5 and J is TRBJ1-1; D might be TRBD1 (6 bases). V shed 5 bases and J shed 5 bases, with 15 bases lying between them. In germline, CDR1 is MNHEY, CDR2 SVGAGI. This CDR3 is built from 14 residues. The CDR3 DNA is TGTGCCAGCAGTCTCCGGGACAAAGGGACTGAAGCTTTCTTT. Its protein product is CASSLRDKGTEAFF.

V and J are TRBV25-1 and TRBJ2-1, with 7 bases lining up with TRBD1. In germline, CDR1 is MGHDK, CDR2 SYGVNS. CDR3 length: 16 amino acids. V dropped 4 bases and J dropped 4; count of bases not matched to a gene: 10. CDR3 coding DNA: TGTGCCAGCAGTGGAAGGGGACAGATATTATACAATGAGCAGTTCTTC. Its translation: CASSGRGQILYNEQFF.

The sample holds a few counts of this clone. The gene calls are TRBV19 and TRBJ1-2; D is unclear. This CDR3 region has 13 residues. Per the germline V gene, CDR1 is LNHDA and CDR2 is SQIVND (reference sequence). The V end was cut by 8 bases, the J end by 9 bases, with 19 bases between. The CDR3 protein is CASEAVTGSSYTF. Written as DNA, the CDR3 is TGTGCCAGTGAAGCGGTAACGGGCAGCAGCTACACCTTC.

The genes are TRBV6-5 and TRBJ2-1; TRBD1 agrees at 9 bases. There are 12 residues in the CDR3. Losses at the gene ends were 8 bases for V and 9 bases for J; bases not matched to a gene: 5. From germline, CDR1 is MNHEY and CDR2 SVGAGI. The CDR3 DNA follows: TGTGCCAGCGGACAGGGGCGAGGTGAGCAGTTCTTC. Amino acid sequence: CASGQGRGEQFF.

J is TRBJ2-3 and V is TRBV6-4, with TRBD2 matching over 11 bases. The germline V gene encodes CDR1 MRHNA and CDR2 SNTAGT. The junction had 0 bases not matched to a gene; V was cut back by 3 bases and J by 1 base. CDR3 size: 15 residues. The DNA of the CDR3 is TGTGCCAGCAGTGAGACTAGCGGGGGCACAGATACGCAGTATTTT. It codes for CASSETSGGTDTQYF.

The chain is built from TRBV2 and TRBJ2-1, with 12 bases lining up with TRBD2. This CDR3 contains 14 residues. Trimming at V came to 4 bases and at J to 7 bases, leaving 2 bases not matched to a gene. Germline V gene sequence: CDR1 SNHLY, CDR2 FYNNEI. This chain's CDR3 is CASSGGLAGNEQFF. In nucleotides, the CDR3 is TGTGCCAGCAGTGGAGGACTAGCGGGAAATGAGCAGTTCTTC.

On this clone itself: Other DNA sequences in this specimen translate into the identical CDR3. This chain joins TRBV28 and TRBJ1-4, with D maybe TRBD1 (6 bases). The ends were cut back, 5 bases at V and 4 bases at J, with 11 bases in the middle. Germline-derived CDR1 and CDR2 are MDHEN and SYDVKM. The CDR3 is 14 residues long. The CDR3 DNA follows: TGTGCCAGCAGTCTTGACAGGTTTAATGAAAAACTGTTTTTT. It is translated as CASSLDRFNEKLFF.

The chain recombines TRBV10-1 with TRBJ1-5; TRBD1 is a possible D gene (5 bases). V lost 2 bases and J lost 13, with 15 bases in between. Germline lookup yields CDR1 WNHNN and CDR2 SYGVQD (reference sequence). CDR3 length equals 13 residues. The CDR3 DNA sequence: TGCGCCAGCAGTGAGAGGGCACAGGCGCCTCAGCATTTT. Encoded protein: CASSERAQAPQHF.

This chain connects TRBV25-1 to TRBJ2-3, with D perhaps matching TRBD1 (5 bases). The germline V gene encodes CDR1 MGHDK and CDR2 SYGVNS. CDR3 size: 13 residues. The germline V and J ends were trimmed by 8 bases and 8 bases, with 17 bases remaining between them. In DNA form, the CDR3 reads TGTGCCAGCTCATTTGGGGCCTTACCTACGCAGTATTTT. It specifies CASSFGALPTQYF.

J is TRBJ1-1 and V is TRBV20-1; TRBD1 is a possible D gene (5 bases). The CDR3 is 11 residues long. Germline V lookup: CDR1 DFQATT, CDR2 SNEGSKA (reference sequence). The CDR3 reads CRGARNTEAFF. DNA for the CDR3: TGCAGAGGGGCAAGGAACACTGAAGCTTTCTTT.